Below are 23 T cell receptor beta chains sequenced from a single sample in a study of T cell responses to AZD1222 COVID-19 vaccine. Method: immunoSEQ multiplex PCR; TCRdb's copy keeps in-frame clones and lacks some. Here the sample spans over 150,000 clones, roughly 90% being singletons. The sample was peripheral blood, taken on day 0 of AZD1222 vaccination. All receptors derive from an adult in good health.

The V gene is TRBV30, the J gene TRBJ1-2; no firm D call. V lost 3 bases, J lost 5 bases, and 13 bases lay in between. CDR1 and CDR2 (germline): GTSNPN, SVGIG (reference sequence). The CDR3 is 13 residues long. CDR3 loop: CAWRTASPYGYTF. The CDR3 DNA is TGTGCCTGGAGGACGGCCTCACCTTATGGCTACACCTTC.

The V and J genes are TRBV5-6 and TRBJ1-6, with 8 positions matching TRBD1. CDR3 length equals 16 residues. Trimming cost V 4 bases and J 7 bases; bases outside gene matches: 10. The germline V gene has CDR1 SGHDT and CDR2 YYEEEE. The DNA for the CDR3 is TGTGCCAGCAGCCCCCAGGGGGCGCCAGGGAATTCACCCCTCCACTTT. Protein sequence: CASSPQGAPGNSPLHF. The full variable domain, completed using reference TRBV5-6 and TRBJ1-6, is DAGVTQSPTHLIKTRGQQVTLRCSPKSGHDTVSWYQQALGQGPQFIFQYYEEEERQRGNFPDRFSGHQFPNYSSELNVNALLLGDSALYLCASSPQGAPGNSPLHFGNGTRLTVT.

This sequence joins TRBV29-1 and TRBJ2-1; TRBD2 might be the D (7 bases). This CDR3 is built from 14 residues. The germline V gene encodes CDR1 SQVTM and CDR2 ANQGSEA. The V end was cut by 3 bases, the J end by 9 bases, with 18 bases between. CDR3 bases: TGCAGCGTTGAGGGGGGGGGCGGTAACGCTGAGCAGTTCTTC. It is translated as CSVEGGGGNAEQFF.

The chain carries TRBV5-5 and TRBJ2-1; a possible D gene is TRBD2 (5 bases). V was clipped by 6 bases and J by 4 bases, with 11 bases between them. CDR1 is SGHKS and CDR2 is YYEKEE in the germline V gene (reference sequence). The CDR3 runs 13 residues. The CDR3 bases are TGTGCCAGCAAGACACGGACTTACAATGAGCAGTTCTTC. Its protein is CASKTRTYNEQFF.

A single count supports this clone. The gene calls are TRBV19 and TRBJ2-7; TRBD2 is a possible D gene (6 bases). Trimming pared 3 bases from V and 5 bases from J, leaving 8 bases between. CDR1 is LNHDA, CDR2 SQIVND, per germline (reference sequence). The CDR3 contains 12 residues. The CDR3 bases are TGTGCCAGTAGTATCGGGGAGGACGAGCAGTACTTC. Protein: CASSIGEDEQYF.

The rearrangement links TRBV6-6 to TRBJ2-1; possibly TRBD1 for D (5 bases). Looked up from germline, CDR1 is MNHNY and CDR2 is SVGAGI (reference sequence). This CDR3 region has 15 residues. V was shortened by 7 bases and J by 1 base, with 14 bases between the two germline ends. The CDR3 DNA is TGTGCCAGCACCGCTTTTAGGGGTTCCTACAATGAGCAGTTCTTC. It yields the protein CASTAFRGSYNEQFF.

The chain is built from TRBV6-5 and TRBJ2-7, with unresolved D. The V gene's germline CDR1 is MNHEY and CDR2 SVGAGI. The CDR3 spans 12 residues. Trimming left V 4 bases short and J 6 bases short, with 10 bases between. The CDR3 loop is CASSLSIREQYF. In DNA, the CDR3 is TGTGCCAGCAGTTTGAGCATCCGCGAGCAGTACTTC.

The DNA for the CDR3 is TGTGCCAGCAGCGTAGCTACTGGATCCTACAATGAGCAGTTCTTC. This encodes CASSVATGSYNEQFF. The chain uses TRBV9 and TRBJ2-1; D call uncertain. Per germline, CDR1 SGDLS and CDR2 YYNGEE. The CDR3 is 15 amino acids. V lost 0 bases and J lost 1, with 8 bases in between.

The J gene is TRBJ2-5, the V gene TRBV28; unclear D gene. Between the trimmed V and J ends, which lost 3 bases and 3 bases, there was a span of 17 bases. CDR1 is MDHEN and CDR2 is SYDVKM in the germline V gene. This CDR3 contains 16 residues. The CDR3 loop reads CASSLLPRTEKETQYF. The CDR3 DNA follows: TGTGCCAGCAGTTTGCTCCCCCGGACGGAGAAAGAGACCCAGTACTTC.

This sequence joins TRBV27 and TRBJ2-1, with 15 bases fitting TRBD2. There are 15 residues in the CDR3. Germline CDR1 reads MNHEY; CDR2 reads SMNVEV (reference sequence). V lost 5 bases, J lost 7 bases, and 3 bases stayed unmatched. This CDR3 reads CASSRGLAGGNEQFF. DNA for the CDR3: TGTGCCAGCAGTCGTGGACTAGCGGGAGGGAATGAGCAGTTCTTC.

The rearrangement joins TRBV12-1 to TRBJ1-5; TRBD1, as called in the table, went unchecked against the DNA. TRBV12-1 corresponds to a pseudogene. The length of the CDR3 is 14 residues. The CDR3 spells CASSLDRLNQPQHF. The CDR3 coding sequence is TGTGCCAGCAGCTTGGACAGGCTCAATCAGCCCCAGCATTTT.

The chain recombines TRBV5-1 with TRBJ2-5; a possible D gene is TRBD1 (6 bases). The CDR3 is 13 amino acids. Germline V CDR1 and CDR2: SGHRS, YFSETQ. V shed 5 bases and J shed 5 bases, with 13 bases lying between them. CDR3 DNA: TGCGCCAGCAGAACCTCCCAGGGGGAGACCCAGTACTTC. This translates into CASRTSQGETQYF. Full variable domain (rest looked up from reference TRBV5-1 and TRBJ2-5): KAGVTQTPRYLIKTRGQQVTLSCSPISGHRSVSWYQQTPGQGLQFLFEYFSETQRNKGNFPGRFSGRQFSNSRSEMNVSTLELGDSALYLCASRTSQGETQYFGPGTRLLVL.

This clone occurred once. The rearrangement uses TRBV18 and TRBJ2-7; 8 bases align to TRBD1. J gave up 6 bases and V 3 bases, and 7 bases lay outside the gene matches. The length of the CDR3 is 14 residues. Per germline, CDR1 KGHSH and CDR2 LQKENI. CDR3 sequence (DNA): TGTGCCAGCTCACCCTCAGGACAGGGCCGCGAGCAGTACTTC. The encoded protein is CASSPSGQGREQYF.

The chain is built from TRBV6-5 and TRBJ2-7; possible D gene TRBD1, 5 bases. The CDR3 length is 13 residues. The germline CDR1 and CDR2 sequences are MNHEY and SVGAGI. With 2 bases removed from V and 4 bases from J, the gap between germline ends came to 9 bases. In nucleotides, the CDR3 is TGTGCCAGCAGTTACAGTCAGGGTTACGAGCAGTACTTC. It specifies CASSYSQGYEQYF.

The V call is TRBV6-5, the J call TRBJ1-2; D is possibly TRBD1 (5 bases). Trimming removed 2 bases at V and 5 bases at J, with 15 bases between. The CDR3 length is 15 residues. Germline lookup yields CDR1 MNHEY and CDR2 SVGAGI. The CDR3 here is CASSYDTGGSYGYTF. In DNA, the CDR3 is TGTGCCAGCAGTTACGACACAGGAGGTTCTTATGGCTACACCTTC.

The genes are TRBV7-9 and TRBJ1-1; D is uncertain. The CDR3 consists of 14 residues. CDR1 SEHNR and CDR2 FQNEAQ come from the germline V gene (reference sequence). The V gene lost 1 base and the J gene lost 0 bases, with 6 bases spanning the gap. This chain's CDR3 is CASSLVPVNTEAFF. CDR3 in DNA: TGTGCCAGCAGCTTAGTCCCGGTGAACACTGAAGCTTTCTTT.

The chain links TRBV7-2 to TRBJ1-2; D unclear. V was pared by 0 bases and J by 4 bases, with 12 bases between. In germline, CDR1 is SGHTA, CDR2 FQGNSA. There are 15 residues in the CDR3. The CDR3: CASSLAVDGPYGYTF. The CDR3 region has the DNA TGTGCCAGCAGCTTAGCGGTGGACGGTCCCTATGGCTACACCTTC.

This clone has just one count. This chain joins TRBV5-5 and TRBJ1-2; D unclear. V was cut by 0 bases and J by 8 bases, with 11 bases left in between. The CDR3 runs to 13 residues. Germline V gene data show CDR1 as SGHKS and CDR2 as YYEKEE (reference sequence). The CDR3 sequence: CASSLDINGGYTF. The DNA of the CDR3 is TGTGCCAGCAGCTTGGATATAAATGGCGGCTACACCTTC.

V and J are TRBV6-6 and TRBJ1-5, with 7 bases aligning to TRBD1. The CDR3 extends over 16 amino acids. V lost 2 bases, J lost 6 bases, and 10 bases stayed unmatched. Per the germline V gene, CDR1 is MNHNY and CDR2 is SVGAGI (reference sequence). This CDR3 reads CASSYDRQGDGQPQHF. The CDR3 DNA sequence: TGTGCCAGCAGTTACGATAGGCAGGGGGATGGTCAGCCCCAGCATTTT.

V usage is TRBV27 and J usage is TRBJ2-1; 9 nucleotides line up with TRBD1. The germline CDR1 and CDR2 sequences are MNHEY and SMNVEV (reference sequence). The CDR3 runs 16 residues. Trimming removed 8 bases from V and 7 bases from J; junction bases left unmatched: 15. CDR3 sequence reads: CASGPFSGTGKNEQFF. The CDR3 bases are TGTGCCAGCGGGCCTTTTTCCGGGACAGGGAAGAATGAGCAGTTCTTC.

The chain employs TRBV15 and TRBJ1-2; D is unclear. The V and J ends lost 0 bases and 4 bases respectively, with 18 bases between them. CDR1 is LNHNV, CDR2 YYDKDF, per germline (reference sequence). This CDR3 is built from 17 residues. CDR3 sequence (DNA): TGTGCCACCAGCAGAGATAGGCCGCGGGGTTTAGGCTATGGCTACACCTTC. As protein: CATSRDRPRGLGYGYTF.

The chain recombines TRBV21-1 with TRBJ2-2; the D segment call TRBD2 is taken from the table without a DNA check. TRBV21-1 constitutes a pseudogene. The CDR3 spans 18 residues. In DNA, the CDR3 is TGTGCCAGCAGCAAATTGGCCCCCCCTAGCGGGAGGTTGGGGGAGCTGTTTTTT. As protein: CASSKLAPPSGRLGELFF.

This chain connects TRBV5-1 to TRBJ2-1; TRBD2 matches 12 bases. With 10 bases clipped from V and 4 bases from J, the junction kept 9 bases outside the gene matches. This CDR3 spans 15 amino acids. Germline V CDR1 and CDR2: SGHRS, YFSETQ. As DNA, the CDR3 is TGCGCCCCCCTGTGGACTAGCGGGGCTTACAATGAGCAGTTCTTC. The encoded protein is CAPLWTSGAYNEQFF.